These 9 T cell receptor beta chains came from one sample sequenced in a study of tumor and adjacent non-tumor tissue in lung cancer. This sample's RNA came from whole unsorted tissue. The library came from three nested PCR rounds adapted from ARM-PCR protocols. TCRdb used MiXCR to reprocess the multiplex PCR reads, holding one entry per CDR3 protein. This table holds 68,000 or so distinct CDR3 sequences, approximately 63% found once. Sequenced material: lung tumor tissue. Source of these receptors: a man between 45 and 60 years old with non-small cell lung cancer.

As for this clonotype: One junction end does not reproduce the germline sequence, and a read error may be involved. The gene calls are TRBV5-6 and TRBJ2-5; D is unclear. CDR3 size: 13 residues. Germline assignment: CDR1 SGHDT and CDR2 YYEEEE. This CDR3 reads CAISFGVLETQYF. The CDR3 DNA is TGTGCCATCAGCTTCGGCGTCCTAGAGACCCAGTACTTC.

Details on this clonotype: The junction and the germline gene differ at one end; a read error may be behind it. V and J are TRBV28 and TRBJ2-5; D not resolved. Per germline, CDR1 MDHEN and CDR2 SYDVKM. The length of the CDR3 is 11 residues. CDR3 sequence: CASHSVWAQHF. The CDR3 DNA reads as TGTGCCAGCCACTCTGTATGGGCCCAGCACTTC.

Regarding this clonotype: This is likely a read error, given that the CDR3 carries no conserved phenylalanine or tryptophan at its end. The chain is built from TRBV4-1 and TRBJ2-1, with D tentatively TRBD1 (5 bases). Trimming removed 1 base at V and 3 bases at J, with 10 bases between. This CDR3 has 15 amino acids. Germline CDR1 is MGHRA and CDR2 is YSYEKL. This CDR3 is CASSQAWGFYNEQFL. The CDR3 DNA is TGCGCCAGCAGCCAAGCATGGGGCTTCTACAATGAGCAGTTCCTC.

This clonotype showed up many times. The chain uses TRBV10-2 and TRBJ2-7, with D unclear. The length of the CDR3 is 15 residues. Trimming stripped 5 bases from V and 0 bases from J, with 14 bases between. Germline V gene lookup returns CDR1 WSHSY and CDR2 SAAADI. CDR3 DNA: TGCGCCAGCAGTCCCGCTGGACCGCACTCCTACGAGCAGTACTTC. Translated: CASSPAGPHSYEQYF.

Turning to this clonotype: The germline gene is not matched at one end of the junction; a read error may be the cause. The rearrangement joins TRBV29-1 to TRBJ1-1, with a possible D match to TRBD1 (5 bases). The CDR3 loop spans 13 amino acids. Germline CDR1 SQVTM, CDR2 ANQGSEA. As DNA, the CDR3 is TGCAACGTTACCGGGACGAAGAACACTGAAGCTTTCTTT. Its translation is CNVTGTKNTEAFF.

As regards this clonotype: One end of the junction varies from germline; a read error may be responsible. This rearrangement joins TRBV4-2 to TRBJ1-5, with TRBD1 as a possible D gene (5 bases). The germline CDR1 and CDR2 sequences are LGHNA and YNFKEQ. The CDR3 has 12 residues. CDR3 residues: CVNSWGNRPQHF. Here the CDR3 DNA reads TGTGTCAACAGCTGGGGGAATCGGCCCCAGCATTTT.

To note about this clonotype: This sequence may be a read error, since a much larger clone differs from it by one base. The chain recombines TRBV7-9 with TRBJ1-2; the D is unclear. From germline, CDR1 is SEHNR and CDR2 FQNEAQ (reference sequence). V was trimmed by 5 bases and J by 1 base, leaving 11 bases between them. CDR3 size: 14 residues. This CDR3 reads CASSDHQVNYGYTF. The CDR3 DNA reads TGTGCCAGCAGCGATCATCAGGTTAACTATGGCTACACCTTC.

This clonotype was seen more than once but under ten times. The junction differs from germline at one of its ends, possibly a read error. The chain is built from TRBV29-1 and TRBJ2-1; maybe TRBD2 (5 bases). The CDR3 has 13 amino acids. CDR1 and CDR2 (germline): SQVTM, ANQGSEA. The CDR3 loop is CSADGVGYSEQFF. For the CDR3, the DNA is TGCAGCGCAGACGGGGTGGGCTACAGTGAGCAGTTCTTC.

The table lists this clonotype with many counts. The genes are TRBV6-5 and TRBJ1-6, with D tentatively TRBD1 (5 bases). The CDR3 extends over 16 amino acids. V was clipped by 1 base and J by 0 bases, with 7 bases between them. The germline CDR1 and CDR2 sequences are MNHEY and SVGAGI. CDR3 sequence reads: CASSYFGGSYNSPLHF. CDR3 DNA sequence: TGTGCCAGCAGTTACTTCGGGGGCTCCTATAATTCACCCCTCCACTTT.